This T cell receptor (beta chain) was captured in a study of CXCR3-negative and CXCR3-positive naive CD8 T cells. Study-level points and caveats: In both naive subsets diversity was comparably high, whereas memory CD8+ cells showed much lower diversity. Cryopreservation partially lowered CXCR3 expression, so most assays used fresh PBMCs.

The CDR3 runs 13 residues. 5' RACE that incorporated UMI labels was used to prepare the TRB cDNA libraries. Each CDR3 protein gets one entry in TCRdb, which reprocessed the 5' RACE reads and gives no DNA. This table lists about 28,000 distinct CDR3 sequences. As for this clonotype: What it recognizes is unknown.

Sequenced: memory CD8+ T cells from blood. The sequence was obtained from a human donor in good health. Some clones in this sample may be carry-over from other donors' samples. J is TRBJ2-7 and V is TRBV12-3 or TRBV12-4; the D call from TCRdb, TRBD1, cannot be confirmed without DNA. CDR3: CASSRVTTYEQYF.